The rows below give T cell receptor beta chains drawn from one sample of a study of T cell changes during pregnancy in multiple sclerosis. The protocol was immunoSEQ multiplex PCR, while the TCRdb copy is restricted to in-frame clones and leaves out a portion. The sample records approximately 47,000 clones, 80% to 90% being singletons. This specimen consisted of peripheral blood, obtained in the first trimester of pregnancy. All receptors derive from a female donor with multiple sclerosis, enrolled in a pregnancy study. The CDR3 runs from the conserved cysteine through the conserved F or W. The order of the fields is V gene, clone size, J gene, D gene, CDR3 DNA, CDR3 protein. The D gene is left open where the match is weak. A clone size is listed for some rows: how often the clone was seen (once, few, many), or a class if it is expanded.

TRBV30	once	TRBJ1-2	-	TGTGCCTGGAGTGGACGGGGAAGGGGGGGCTACACCTTC	CAWSGRGRGGYTF
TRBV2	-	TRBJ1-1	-	TGTGCCAGCAGTGAAACGTTCGCTGACAGTCGGGCTTTCTTT	CASSETFADSRAFF
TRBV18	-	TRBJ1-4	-	TGTGCCAGCTCACCGGGACTGAGGAATGAAAAACTGTTTTTT	CASSPGLRNEKLFF
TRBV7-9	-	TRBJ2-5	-	TGTGCCAGCAGCCTACCAACCGCGGGGGCCCTCCAAGAGACCCAGTACTTC	CASSLPTAGALQETQYF
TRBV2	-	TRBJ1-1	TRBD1	TGTGCCAGCAGTGAGACAGGGGGGTCAGCTTTCTTT	CASSETGGSAFF
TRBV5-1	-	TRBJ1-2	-	TGCGCCAGCAGCTTGGGAGCAGGGAACTATGGCTACACCTTC	CASSLGAGNYGYTF
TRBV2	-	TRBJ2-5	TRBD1	TGTGCCAGCAGTAAGAGGACAGGGCAAGAGACCCAGTACTTC	CASSKRTGQETQYF
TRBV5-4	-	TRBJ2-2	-	TGTGCCAGCAGCCGTTACCTGACTAGGTCATCTACCGGGGAGCTGTTTTTT	CASSRYLTRSSTGELFF
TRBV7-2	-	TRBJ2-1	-	TGTGCCAGCAGCTTAACTAATAACAATGAGCAGTTCTTC	CASSLTNNNEQFF
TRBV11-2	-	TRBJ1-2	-	TGTGCCAGCAGCGAGGACAGCTATGGCTACACCTTC	CASSEDSYGYTF
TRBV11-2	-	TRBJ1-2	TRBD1	TGTGCCAGCAGCTTCTCCGGGACAGAACTCTATGGCTACACCTTC	CASSFSGTELYGYTF
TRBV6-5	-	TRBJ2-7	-	TGTGCCAGCAGGACTACAGGGCCCTCGTACTACGTGTACTTC	CASRTTGPSYYVYF
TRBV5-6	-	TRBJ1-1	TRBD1	TGTGCCAGCAGCTTGGACACAGGGGAGACCCTTGAAGCTTTCTTT	CASSLDTGETLEAFF
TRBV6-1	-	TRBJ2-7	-	TGTGCCAGCAAAGTGGCGGGGAGCGAGCAGTACTTC	CASKVAGSEQYF
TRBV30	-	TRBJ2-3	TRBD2	TGTGCCTGGAATGTACTGCTAGCGGGAGCCGATACGCAGTATTTT	CAWNVLLAGADTQYF
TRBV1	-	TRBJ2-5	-	TGCACCAGCAGCCCCACTAGCGAACAAGAGACCCAGTACTTC	CTSSPTSEQETQYF
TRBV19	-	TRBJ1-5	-	TGTGCCAGTAGTCCCTCCCGGTACAATCAGCCCCAGCATTTT	CASSPSRYNQPQHF
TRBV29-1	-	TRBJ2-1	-	TGCAGCGTTGTTCGGGGAAGCTCCTACAATGAGCAGTTCTTC	CSVVRGSSYNEQFF
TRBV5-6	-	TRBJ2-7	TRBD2	TGTGCCAGCAGGGCGGAAGGGGAGGGATACGAGCAGTACTTC	CASRAEGEGYEQYF
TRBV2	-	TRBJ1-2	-	TGTGCCAGCAAAATAGGAGTCTATGGCTACACCTTC	CASKIGVYGYTF
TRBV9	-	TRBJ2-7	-	TGTGCCAGCAGCGCGCGCACAGACTCCTACGAGCAGTACTTC	CASSARTDSYEQYF
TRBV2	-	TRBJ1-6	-	TGTGCCAGCAGGCCTCGGGGGGGATCACCCCTCCACTTT	CASRPRGGSPLHF
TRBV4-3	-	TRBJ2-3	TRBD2	TGCGCCAGCAGCCAAGACCTAGCGGGGAGCACAGATACGCAGTATTTT	CASSQDLAGSTDTQYF
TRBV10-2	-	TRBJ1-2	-	TGCGCCAGCAGTGGGGGGCGGCTCACTAGGGGCTACACCTTC	CASSGGRLTRGYTF
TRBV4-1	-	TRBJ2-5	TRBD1	TGCGCCAGCAGCCCAAACCCGGGACAGGGGGCGGAGACCCAGTACTTC	CASSPNPGQGAETQYF
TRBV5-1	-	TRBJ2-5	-	TGCGCCAGCAGCCCTTACCTCGGGGGTGAGACCCAGTACTTC	CASSPYLGGETQYF
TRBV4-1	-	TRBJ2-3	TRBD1	TGCGCCAGCAGCCAAGGGGGACAGGGCAGCACAGATACGCAGTATTTT	CASSQGGQGSTDTQYF
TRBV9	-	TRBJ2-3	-	TGTGCCAGCAGCCCCACTCGGCGGTCGGATACGCAGTATTTT	CASSPTRRSDTQYF
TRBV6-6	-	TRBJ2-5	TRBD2	TGTGCCAGCACCCGGGGGGTAGAAGAGACCCAGTACTTC	CASTRGVEETQYF
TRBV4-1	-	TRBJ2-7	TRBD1	TGCGCCAGCAGCCAGGAACCTGGGACAGGGCCTCGGGGGGAGCAGTACTTC	CASSQEPGTGPRGEQYF
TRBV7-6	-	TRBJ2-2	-	TGTGCCGTACAGGGTAATTCGGCCGGGGAGCTGTTTTTT	CAVQGNSAGELFF
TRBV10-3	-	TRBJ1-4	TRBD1	TGTGCCATCAGTGATTCACAGGGGGCTGGGGAAAAACTGTTTTTT	CAISDSQGAGEKLFF
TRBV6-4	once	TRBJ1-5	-	TGTGCCAGCACGGGGGTTTATCCCGCCGGACCTCATCAGCCCCAGCATTTT	CASTGVYPAGPHQPQHF
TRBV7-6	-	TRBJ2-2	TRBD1	TGTGCCAGCAGCCCGAGGCAGGGGGCTACGTATTCCGGGGAGCTGTTTTTT	CASSPRQGATYSGELFF
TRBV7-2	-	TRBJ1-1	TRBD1	TGTGCCAGCACCCAGGGGGCAGGGAACACTGAAGCTTTCTTT	CASTQGAGNTEAFF
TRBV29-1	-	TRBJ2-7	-	TGCAGCGTTGAAGATCAAGGGGGTAACTACGAGCAGTACTTC	CSVEDQGGNYEQYF
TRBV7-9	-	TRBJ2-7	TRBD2	TGTGCCAGCAGCTTCGGAGCGGGGATCTCCTACGAGCAGTACTTC	CASSFGAGISYEQYF
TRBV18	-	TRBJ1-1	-	TGTGCCAGCTCACCTCTAAAGGGGGTTGCTTCACTAGAAGCTTTCTTT	CASSPLKGVASLEAFF
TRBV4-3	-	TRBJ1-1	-	TGCGCCAGCAGCCAGGGGGAGGGGTTCGGAGCTTTCTTT	CASSQGEGFGAFF
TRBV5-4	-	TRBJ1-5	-	TGTGCCAGCAGCTCAGGGAGGGATCAGCCCCAGCATTTT	CASSSGRDQPQHF
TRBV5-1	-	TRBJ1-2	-	TGCGCCAGCAGCCCCGACACTGCTGGCTACACCTTC	CASSPDTAGYTF
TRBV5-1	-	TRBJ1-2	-	TGCGCCAGCAGCTCCGTTCTAGGTAGTTCCTATGGCTACACCTTC	CASSSVLGSSYGYTF